These 6 T cell receptor beta chains came from one sample sequenced in a study of T-cell memory formation after mild COVID-19. TCRdb reanalysed the 5' RACE reads using MiXCR and keeps one entry per CDR3 protein. The data contain 500,000 to 650,000 distinct CDR3 sequences, roughly 22% of them seen just once; the ten biggest clones take up under 8.5%. The sample comprised PBMCs or a T cell subset sorted from them (not recorded which). All receptors derive from an adult woman who had mild COVID-19 (a few samples of this study predate the infection). Cell type and time point are not known.

This clonotype was seen a few times. The CDR3 nucleotides read TGTGCCAGCAGCTTGACGGTGCGGAGCACTGAAGCTTTCTTT. Protein: CASSLTVRSTEAFF. The chain combines TRBV5-5 with TRBJ1-1; D call uncertain. Trimming pared 1 base from V and 4 bases from J, leaving 11 bases between. Per germline, CDR1 SGHKS and CDR2 YYEKEE (reference sequence). The CDR3 sequence is 14 residues long.

V gene TRBV13 combines with J gene TRBJ1-3; TRBD1 might be the D (5 bases). V was pared by 5 bases and J by 1 base, with 15 bases between. Germline V gene data show CDR1 as PRHDT and CDR2 as FYEKMQ (reference sequence). The length of the CDR3 is 16 residues. CDR3 in DNA: TGTGCCAGCAGCCCCCGGGACGGAGGATCTGGAAACACCATATATTTT. Its translation is CASSPRDGGSGNTIYF.

CDR3 loop: CASSSGSNTDTQYF. For the CDR3, the DNA is TGTGCCAGCAGCTCCGGGAGTAACACAGATACGCAGTATTTT. The V and J genes are TRBV7-3 and TRBJ2-3; tentative D call: TRBD2 (6 bases). CDR1 SGHTA and CDR2 FQGTGA come from the germline V gene. V was pared by 4 bases and J by 2 bases, with 10 bases between. This CDR3 has 14 amino acids.

The genes are TRBV5-5 and TRBJ1-1; no clear D. V lost 4 bases, J lost 0 bases, and 19 bases lay in between. The CDR3 runs to 17 residues. Germline loops: CDR1 SGHKS, CDR2 YYEKEE (reference sequence). The CDR3 loop reads CASSQQFDGDMNTEAFF. The CDR3 nucleotides are TGTGCCAGCAGCCAGCAATTCGACGGCGACATGAACACTGAAGCTTTCTTT.

This rearrangement joins TRBV5-3 to TRBJ1-5; D is undetermined. TRBV5-3 is known as an ORF, though its function is uncertain. There are 17 residues in the CDR3. V was clipped by 2 bases and J by 11 bases, with 26 bases between them. For the CDR3, the DNA is TGTGCCAGAAGCTTCGGGCGGATACTTAATAGCAGTAAAGCCCAGCATTTT. Its translation is CARSFGRILNSSKAQHF.

This clonotype was seen a handful of times. The chain is built from TRBV6-5 and TRBJ2-3; no definite D call. Per the germline V gene, CDR1 is MNHEY and CDR2 is SVGAGI. With 2 bases removed from V and 4 bases from J, the gap between germline ends came to 13 bases. This CDR3 spans 15 amino acids. The DNA of the CDR3 is TGTGCCAGCAGTTACCGAGACACGGGCGCAGATACGCAGTATTTT. Its protein is CASSYRDTGADTQYF.